The 22 T cell receptor beta chains below come from one sample, sequenced in a study of blood T cell repertoires in COVID-19. Method: immunoSEQ multiplex PCR; TCRdb's copy keeps in-frame clones and lacks some. This sample has fewer than 300,000 clones, with about four fifths found just once. Material: peripheral blood. These receptor sequences come from a woman aged 50 to 60 who had recovered from COVID-19.

This clone was picked up a small number of times. Other DNA variants within this sample encode the same CDR3. The V gene is TRBV9, the J gene TRBJ1-4, with a tentative D call TRBD1 (5 bases). Germline V CDR1 and CDR2: SGDLS, YYNGEE. V lost 0 bases and J 4 bases, leaving 7 bases between the germline ends. The CDR3 contains 14 residues. The CDR3: CASSVGQGNEKLFF. The CDR3, as DNA: TGTGCCAGCAGCGTAGGGCAGGGTAATGAAAAACTGTTTTTT.

The V call is TRBV9, the J call TRBJ2-1, with 9 bases fitting TRBD2. After removal of 4 bases from V and 10 bases from J, the junction contained 9 bases not matched to a gene. The germline CDR1 and CDR2 sequences are SGDLS and YYNGEE. This CDR3 has 14 residues. Written as DNA, the CDR3 is TGTGCCAGCAGCTTTGGACTAGCGAAAGGGGAGCAGTTCTTC. Protein sequence: CASSFGLAKGEQFF.

The chain joins TRBV27 to TRBJ2-5; no definite D call. Trimming shortened V by 5 bases and J by 5 bases, and 18 bases separated the two germline ends. CDR1 and CDR2 from the germline V gene are MNHEY and SMNVEV (reference sequence). CDR3 length: 15 residues. CDR3 sequence reads: CASSAYLGRGETQYF. CDR3 in DNA: TGTGCCAGCAGTGCTTACCTGGGCCGTGGGGAGACCCAGTACTTC.

The sample holds many counts of this clone. The chain carries TRBV9 and TRBJ1-2; D is possibly TRBD1 (6 bases). V was pared by 1 base and J by 0 bases, with 10 bases between. Germline loops: CDR1 SGDLS, CDR2 YYNGEE. The CDR3 totals 15 residues. CDR3 loop: CASSVTGGPNYGYTF. CDR3 sequence (DNA): TGTGCCAGCAGCGTAACGGGGGGCCCTAACTATGGCTACACCTTC.

The chain joins TRBV19 to TRBJ2-2; TRBD2 matches at 7 bases. The J segment lost 6 bases and the V segment lost 5 bases, leaving 9 bases of the junction unmatched. The germline gives CDR1 LNHDA, CDR2 SQIVND (reference sequence). The CDR3 runs to 15 residues. CDR3 in DNA: TGTGCCAGTAGTCCCGGACTAGTCGGAGCCGGGGAGCTGTTTTTT. This codes for CASSPGLVGAGELFF. The complete variable domain, with remaining parts taken from reference TRBV19 and TRBJ2-2, reads DGGITQSPKYLFRKEGQNVTLSCEQNLNHDAMYWYRQDPGQGLRLIYYSQIVNDFQKGDIAEGYSVSREKKESFPLTVTSAQKNPTAFYLCASSPGLVGAGELFFGEGSRLTVL.

This sequence joins TRBV27 and TRBJ1-2, with D perhaps matching TRBD1 (5 bases). Trimming removed 7 bases from V and 3 bases from J, with 15 bases in between. In germline, CDR1 is MNHEY, CDR2 SMNVEV (reference sequence). The CDR3 has 14 residues. The CDR3 DNA is TGTGCCAGCAAAGGCCCAGGGAGGGACTATGGCTACACCTTC. It encodes CASKGPGRDYGYTF.

The V and J genes are TRBV4-2 and TRBJ2-1, with D hard to call. Germline lookup yields CDR1 LGHNA and CDR2 YNFKEQ. The CDR3 contains 17 residues. Trimming removed 0 bases from V and 0 bases from J, with 12 bases in between. In DNA, the CDR3 is TGTGCCAGCAGCCAAGATAGGAAAGCGAGCTCCTACAATGAGCAGTTCTTC. Protein sequence: CASSQDRKASSYNEQFF.

This rearrangement joins TRBV6-2 or TRBV6-3 to TRBJ2-3; 12 nucleotides match TRBD1. The CDR3 is 16 amino acids. Germline assignment: CDR1 MNHEY and CDR2 SVGEGT. V lost 5 bases to trimming and J lost 7 bases; unmatched junction nucleotides: 10. Here the CDR3 reads CASSDPGQGALYTQYF. Written as DNA, the CDR3 is TGTGCCAGCAGTGACCCGGGACAGGGGGCTTTGTATACGCAGTATTTT.

The chain employs TRBV2 and TRBJ2-2, with D possibly matching TRBD2 (7 bases). Germline V gene lookup returns CDR1 SNHLY and CDR2 FYNNEI. The V end was cut by 4 bases, the J end by 4 bases, with 13 bases between. The CDR3 is made up of 15 amino acids. CDR3 sequence (DNA): TGTGCCAGCAGTGTAGGGGGGGCTGCCACCGGGGAGCTGTTTTTT. Translating it yields CASSVGGAATGELFF.

The sample holds a few counts of this clone. V usage is TRBV7-9 and J usage is TRBJ1-4, with a possible D match to TRBD1 (5 bases). From germline, CDR1 is SEHNR and CDR2 FQNEAQ (reference sequence). The CDR3 is 14 amino acids. V gave up 3 bases and J gave up 5 bases, with 10 bases separating them. CDR3 bases: TGTGCCAGCAGCTTCGACAGTTACAATGAAAAACTGTTTTTT. It is translated as CASSFDSYNEKLFF.

Here the CDR3 DNA reads TGTGCCAGCAGCCTCAGACTAGCGGGAGATTACACCGGGGAGCTGTTTTTT. Its translation: CASSLRLAGDYTGELFF. The rearrangement links TRBV11-2 to TRBJ2-2; 12 nucleotides agree with TRBD2. The ends lost 5 bases at V and 3 bases at J; junction bases unmatched: 7. This CDR3 is 17 amino acids long. From germline, CDR1 is SGHAT and CDR2 FQNNGV. Looking up the rest from reference TRBV11-2 and TRBJ2-2 gives the full variable domain: EAGVAQSPRYKIIEKRQSVAFWCNPISGHATLYWYQQILGQGPKLLIQFQNNGVVDDSQLPKDRFSAERLKGVDSTLKIQPAKLEDSAVYLCASSLRLAGDYTGELFFGEGSRLTVL.

The chain employs TRBV7-2 and TRBJ2-3; 9 bases map to TRBD2. V trimming: 2 bases; J trimming: 2 bases; junction bases outside the gene matches: 5. The CDR3 runs 16 residues. Germline V gene data show CDR1 as SGHTA and CDR2 as FQGNSA. CDR3 sequence (DNA): TGTGCCAGCAGCTTAAGGGGCGGGGGGGCCACAGATACGCAGTATTTT. Protein sequence: CASSLRGGGATDTQYF.

This chain links TRBV5-8 with TRBJ2-1, with unresolved D. Trimming took off 3 bases at V and 0 bases at J, with 13 bases between the two ends. This CDR3 comprises 16 residues. The germline CDR1 and CDR2 sequences are SGHTS and YDEGEE. The chain's CDR3 is CASSYKFYSSYNEQFF. The CDR3 bases are TGTGCCAGCAGCTACAAATTCTACAGCTCCTACAATGAGCAGTTCTTC.

This clone was seen only once. The chain recombines TRBV16 with TRBJ1-4, with TRBD1 matching 10 bases. The CDR3 is 15 residues long. CDR1 KGHSY and CDR2 FQNENV come from the germline V gene. The trim removed 3 bases at V and 7 bases at J, leaving 5 bases unmatched. CDR3 coding DNA: TGTGCCAGCAGCCATCCGGGACAGGGGTCTGAAAAACTGTTTTTT. As protein: CASSHPGQGSEKLFF.

This chain uses TRBV5-1 with TRBJ2-2; TRBD1 aligns across 8 bases. There are 14 residues in the CDR3. The V and J ends lost 4 bases and 4 bases, in that order; junction bases with no gene match: 3. From germline, CDR1 is SGHRS and CDR2 YFSETQ. CDR3 region: CASSQDRATGELFF. Here the CDR3 DNA reads TGCGCCAGCAGCCAGGACAGGGCCACCGGGGAGCTGTTTTTT.

The gene calls are TRBV5-4 and TRBJ1-6; 10 positions agree with TRBD1. V lost 2 bases to trimming and J lost 10 bases; unmatched junction nucleotides: 3. The CDR3 is 14 residues long. Germline assignment: CDR1 SGHNT and CDR2 YYREEE (reference sequence). This chain's CDR3 is CASSFGQGDSPLHF. CDR3 bases: TGTGCCAGCAGCTTCGGACAGGGGGACTCACCCCTCCACTTT.

The chain's CDR3 is CASSPLAYGNEQFF. CDR3 DNA sequence: TGCGCCAGCAGCCCACTAGCGTATGGCAATGAGCAGTTCTTC. The V gene is TRBV4-3, the J gene TRBJ2-1; 7 nucleotides align to TRBD2. Germline V CDR1 and CDR2: LGHNA, YSLEER. J gave up 6 bases and V 4 bases, and 6 bases lay outside the gene matches. The CDR3 is 14 residues long.

The chain has TRBV28 and TRBJ1-1; D gene ambiguous. CDR1 and CDR2 from the germline V gene are MDHEN and SYDVKM. The CDR3 extends over 18 amino acids. V lost 3 bases, J lost 1 base, and 21 bases lay in between. Written as DNA, the CDR3 is TGTGCCAGCAGTTTTCGAAGGTGGAGTATCCGAGGGAACACTGAAGCTTTCTTT. This translates into CASSFRRWSIRGNTEAFF.

The chain recombines TRBV19 with TRBJ1-6; D ambiguous. The CDR3 runs 15 residues. Trimming shortened V by 3 bases and J by 0 bases, and 6 bases separated the two germline ends. Germline V gene data show CDR1 as LNHDA and CDR2 as SQIVND (reference sequence). CDR3 bases: TGTGCCAGTAGTATGAGAAGCTCCTATAATTCACCCCTCCACTTT. Translating it yields CASSMRSSYNSPLHF.

The chain couples TRBV5-6 to TRBJ1-1; 8 positions match TRBD1. The ends lost 4 bases at V and 0 bases at J; junction bases unmatched: 8. Germline V gene data show CDR1 as SGHDT and CDR2 as YYEEEE. The CDR3 is 16 amino acids. CDR3 region: CASSRPGTGMNTEAFF. CDR3 nucleotide sequence: TGTGCCAGCAGCCGTCCCGGGACAGGTATGAACACTGAAGCTTTCTTT.

This clone was recorded a few times. The chain combines TRBV5-8 with TRBJ2-5; 8 nucleotides align to TRBD1. The CDR3 extends over 15 amino acids. Germline CDR1 SGHTS, CDR2 YDEGEE. With 5 bases clipped from V and 1 base from J, the junction kept 7 bases outside the gene matches. DNA of the CDR3: TGTGCCAGCAGTGGAAAGACAGGGGCCCAAGAGACCCAGTACTTC. It specifies CASSGKTGAQETQYF.

This clone has more than one count but fewer than ten. The chain combines TRBV6-2 or TRBV6-3 with TRBJ1-5; TRBD1 is a possible D gene (5 bases). CDR1 is MNHEY, CDR2 SVGEGT, per germline. The CDR3 is 13 residues long. Trimming shortened V by 5 bases and J by 6 bases, and 11 bases separated the two germline ends. The DNA of the CDR3 is TGTGCCAGCAGTCCCTTCCAGGGTCAGCCCCAGCATTTT. This sequence encodes CASSPFQGQPQHF.